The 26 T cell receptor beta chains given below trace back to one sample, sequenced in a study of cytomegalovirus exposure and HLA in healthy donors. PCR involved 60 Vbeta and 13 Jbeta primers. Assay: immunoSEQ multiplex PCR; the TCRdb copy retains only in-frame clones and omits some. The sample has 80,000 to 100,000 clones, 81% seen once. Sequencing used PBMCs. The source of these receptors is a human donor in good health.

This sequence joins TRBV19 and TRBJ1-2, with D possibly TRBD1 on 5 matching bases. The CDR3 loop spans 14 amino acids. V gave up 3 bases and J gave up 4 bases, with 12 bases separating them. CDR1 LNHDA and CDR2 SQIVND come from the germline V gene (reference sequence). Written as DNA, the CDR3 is TGTGCCAGTAGTATGGCGGGGCTCCTCTATGGCTACACCTTC. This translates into CASSMAGLLYGYTF.

Here the CDR3 reads CASSSNLQGRGYTF. In nucleotides, the CDR3 is TGTGCCAGCAGCTCTAACCTACAGGGTAGAGGCTACACCTTC. The chain links TRBV5-5 to TRBJ1-2; D perhaps matches TRBD1 (6 bases). CDR1 and CDR2 (germline): SGHKS, YYEKEE (reference sequence). V was clipped by 3 bases and J by 8 bases, with 17 bases between them. This CDR3 is 14 amino acids long.

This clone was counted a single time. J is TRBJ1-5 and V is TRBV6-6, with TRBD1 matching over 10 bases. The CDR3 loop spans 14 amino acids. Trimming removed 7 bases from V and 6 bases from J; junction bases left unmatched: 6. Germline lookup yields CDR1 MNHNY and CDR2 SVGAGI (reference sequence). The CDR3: CASTGQGVPQPQHF. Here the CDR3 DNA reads TGTGCCAGCACTGGACAGGGGGTTCCTCAGCCCCAGCATTTT.

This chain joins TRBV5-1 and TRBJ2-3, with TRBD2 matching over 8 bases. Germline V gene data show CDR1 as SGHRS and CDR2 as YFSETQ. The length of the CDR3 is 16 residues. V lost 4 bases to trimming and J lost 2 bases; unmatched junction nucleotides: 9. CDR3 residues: CASSLGSSGTTDTQYF. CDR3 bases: TGCGCCAGCAGCCTGGGAAGTAGCGGGACCACAGATACGCAGTATTTT.

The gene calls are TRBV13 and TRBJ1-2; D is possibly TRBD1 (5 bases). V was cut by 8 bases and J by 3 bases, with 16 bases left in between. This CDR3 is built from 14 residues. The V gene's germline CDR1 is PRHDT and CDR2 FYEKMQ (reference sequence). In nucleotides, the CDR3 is TGTGCCAGCGCAAACTCTCAGGGCGACTATGGCTACACCTTC. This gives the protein CASANSQGDYGYTF.

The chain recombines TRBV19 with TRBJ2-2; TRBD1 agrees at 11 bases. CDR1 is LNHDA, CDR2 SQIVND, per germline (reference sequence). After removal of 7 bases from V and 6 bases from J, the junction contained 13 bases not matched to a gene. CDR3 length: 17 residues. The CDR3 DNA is TGTGCCAGTACGGGGACAGGGGGAGAGTCGGCGCCCGGGGAGCTGTTTTTT. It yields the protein CASTGTGGESAPGELFF. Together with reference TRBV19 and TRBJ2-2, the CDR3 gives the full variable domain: DGGITQSPKYLFRKEGQNVTLSCEQNLNHDAMYWYRQDPGQGLRLIYYSQIVNDFQKGDIAEGYSVSREKKESFPLTVTSAQKNPTAFYLCASTGTGGESAPGELFFGEGSRLTVL.

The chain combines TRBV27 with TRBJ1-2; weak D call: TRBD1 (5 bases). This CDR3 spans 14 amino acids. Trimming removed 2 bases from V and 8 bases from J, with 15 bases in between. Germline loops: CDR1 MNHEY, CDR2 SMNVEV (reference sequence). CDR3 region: CASSLKGRDGGYTF. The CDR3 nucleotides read TGTGCCAGCAGTTTAAAGGGCAGGGATGGGGGCTACACCTTC.

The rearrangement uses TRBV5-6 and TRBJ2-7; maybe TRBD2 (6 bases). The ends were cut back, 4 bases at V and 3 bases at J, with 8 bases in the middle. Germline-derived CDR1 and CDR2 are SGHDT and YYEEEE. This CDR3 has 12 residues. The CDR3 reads CASSQDYYEQYF. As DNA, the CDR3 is TGTGCCAGCAGCCAGGACTACTACGAGCAGTACTTC.

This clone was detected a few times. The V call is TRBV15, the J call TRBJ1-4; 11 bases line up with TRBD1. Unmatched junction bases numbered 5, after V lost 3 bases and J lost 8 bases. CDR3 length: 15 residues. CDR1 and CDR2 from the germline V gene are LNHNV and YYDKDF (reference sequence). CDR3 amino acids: CATSRTGTGGEKLFF. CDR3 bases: TGTGCCACCAGCAGGACCGGGACAGGGGGAGAAAAACTGTTTTTT.

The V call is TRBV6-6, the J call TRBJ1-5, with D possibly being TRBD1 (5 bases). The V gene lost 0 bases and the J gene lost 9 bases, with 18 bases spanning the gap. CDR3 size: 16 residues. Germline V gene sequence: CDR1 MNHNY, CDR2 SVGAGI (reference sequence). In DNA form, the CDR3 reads TGTGCCAGCAGTTACTCGACGGGGGGGTTACCTCTGCCCCAGCATTTT. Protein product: CASSYSTGGLPLPQHF.

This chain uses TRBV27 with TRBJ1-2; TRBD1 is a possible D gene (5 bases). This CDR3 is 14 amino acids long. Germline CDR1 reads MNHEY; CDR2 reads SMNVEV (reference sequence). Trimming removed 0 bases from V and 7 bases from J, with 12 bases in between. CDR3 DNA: TGTGCCAGCAGTTTATCAGGTCGGGGGGTTGGCTACACCTTC. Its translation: CASSLSGRGVGYTF.

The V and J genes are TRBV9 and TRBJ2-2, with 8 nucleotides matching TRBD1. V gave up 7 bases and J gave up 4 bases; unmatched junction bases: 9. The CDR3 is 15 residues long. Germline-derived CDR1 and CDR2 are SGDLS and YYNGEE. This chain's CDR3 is CASQTGGSSTGELFF. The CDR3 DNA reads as TGTGCCAGCCAAACAGGGGGTTCGAGCACCGGGGAGCTGTTTTTT.

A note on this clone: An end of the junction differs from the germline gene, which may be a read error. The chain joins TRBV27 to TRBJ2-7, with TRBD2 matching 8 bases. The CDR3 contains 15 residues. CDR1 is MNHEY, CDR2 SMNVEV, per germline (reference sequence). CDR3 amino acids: CASSFIFRGGDERYF. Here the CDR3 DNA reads TGTGCCAGCAGTTTTATATTTCGGGGGGGCGACGAGCGGTACTTC.

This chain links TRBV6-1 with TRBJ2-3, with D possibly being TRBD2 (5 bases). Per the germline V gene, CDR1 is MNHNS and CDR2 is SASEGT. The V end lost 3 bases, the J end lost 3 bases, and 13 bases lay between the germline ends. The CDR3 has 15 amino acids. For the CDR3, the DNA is TGTGCCAGCAGTGACCCCACACTAGGAACAGATACGCAGTATTTT. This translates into CASSDPTLGTDTQYF.

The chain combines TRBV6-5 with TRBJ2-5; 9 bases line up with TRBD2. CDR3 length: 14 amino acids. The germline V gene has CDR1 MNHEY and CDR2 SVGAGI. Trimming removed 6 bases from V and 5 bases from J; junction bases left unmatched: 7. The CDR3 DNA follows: TGTGCCAGCAGGGGAGCGGGGGGCCGGGAGACCCAGTACTTC. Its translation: CASRGAGGRETQYF.

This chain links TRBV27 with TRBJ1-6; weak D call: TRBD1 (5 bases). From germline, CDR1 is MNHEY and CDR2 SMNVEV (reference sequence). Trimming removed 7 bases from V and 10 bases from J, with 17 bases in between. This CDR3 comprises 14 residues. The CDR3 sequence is CASTPGQGRSPLHF. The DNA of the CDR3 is TGTGCCAGCACCCCCGGGCAGGGAAGGTCACCCCTCCACTTT.

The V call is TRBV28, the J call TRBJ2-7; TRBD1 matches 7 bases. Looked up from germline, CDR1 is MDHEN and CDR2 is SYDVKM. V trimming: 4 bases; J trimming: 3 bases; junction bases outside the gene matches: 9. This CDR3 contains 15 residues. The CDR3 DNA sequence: TGTGCCAGCAGTTCGGTCAGAGACAGGGACTACGAGCAGTACTTC. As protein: CASSSVRDRDYEQYF.

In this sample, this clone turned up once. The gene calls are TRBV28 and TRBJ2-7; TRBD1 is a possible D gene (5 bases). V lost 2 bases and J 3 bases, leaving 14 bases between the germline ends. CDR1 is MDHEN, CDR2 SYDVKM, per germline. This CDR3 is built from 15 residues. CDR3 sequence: CASSLGQRFRYEQYF. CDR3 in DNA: TGTGCCAGCAGTTTAGGACAAAGGTTTCGCTACGAGCAGTACTTC.

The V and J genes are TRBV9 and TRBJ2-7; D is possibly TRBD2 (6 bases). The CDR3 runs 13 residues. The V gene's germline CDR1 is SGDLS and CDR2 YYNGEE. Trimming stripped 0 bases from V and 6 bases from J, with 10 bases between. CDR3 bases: TGTGCCAGCAGCGTAGCTATGGGGGGCGAGCAGTACTTC. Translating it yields CASSVAMGGEQYF. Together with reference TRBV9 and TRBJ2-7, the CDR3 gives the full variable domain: DSGVTQTPKHLITATGQRVTLRCSPRSGDLSVYWYQQSLDQGLQFLIQYYNGEERAKGNILERFSAQQFPDLHSELNLSSLELGDSALYFCASSVAMGGEQYFGPGTRLTVT.

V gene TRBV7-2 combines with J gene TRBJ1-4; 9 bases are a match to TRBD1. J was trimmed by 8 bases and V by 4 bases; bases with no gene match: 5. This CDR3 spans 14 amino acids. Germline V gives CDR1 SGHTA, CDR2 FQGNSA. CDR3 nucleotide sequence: TGTGCCAGCAGCTCCGGGACAGGGAAGGAAAAACTGTTTTTT. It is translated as CASSSGTGKEKLFF.

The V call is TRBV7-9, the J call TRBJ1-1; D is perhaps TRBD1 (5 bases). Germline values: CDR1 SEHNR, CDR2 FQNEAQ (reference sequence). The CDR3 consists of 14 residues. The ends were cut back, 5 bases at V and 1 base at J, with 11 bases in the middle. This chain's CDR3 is CASSEQVPNTEAFF. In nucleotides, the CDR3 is TGTGCCAGCAGCGAACAGGTCCCGAACACTGAAGCTTTCTTT.

CDR3 DNA sequence: TGTGCCAGCTCATCCGCTCCGGGACAGGGTTACAATGAGCAGTTCTTC. Its translation: CASSSAPGQGYNEQFF. The J gene is TRBJ2-1, the V gene TRBV18, with 9 bases that match TRBD1. CDR3 length: 16 residues. V lost 5 bases to trimming and J lost 4 bases; unmatched junction nucleotides: 9. CDR1 and CDR2 (germline): KGHSH, LQKENI.

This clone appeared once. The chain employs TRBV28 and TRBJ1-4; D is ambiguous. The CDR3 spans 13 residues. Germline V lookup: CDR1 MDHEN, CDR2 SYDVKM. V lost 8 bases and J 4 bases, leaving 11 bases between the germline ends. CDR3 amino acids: CASVAQLNEKLFF. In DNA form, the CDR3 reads TGTGCCAGCGTGGCACAGCTTAATGAAAAACTGTTTTTT.

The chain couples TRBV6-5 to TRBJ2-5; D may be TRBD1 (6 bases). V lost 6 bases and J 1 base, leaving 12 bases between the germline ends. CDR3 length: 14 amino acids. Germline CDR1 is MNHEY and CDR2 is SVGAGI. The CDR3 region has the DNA TGTGCCAGCAGCCGGGACACCATCCAAGAGACCCAGTACTTC. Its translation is CASSRDTIQETQYF.

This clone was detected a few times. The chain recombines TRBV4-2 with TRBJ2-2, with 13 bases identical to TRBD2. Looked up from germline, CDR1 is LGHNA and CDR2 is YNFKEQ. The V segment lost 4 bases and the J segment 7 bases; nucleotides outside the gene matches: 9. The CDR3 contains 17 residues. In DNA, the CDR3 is TGTGCCAGCAGCCCTGGACTAGCGGGAGTCCAGGGCGGGGAGCTGTTTTTT. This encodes CASSPGLAGVQGGELFF.

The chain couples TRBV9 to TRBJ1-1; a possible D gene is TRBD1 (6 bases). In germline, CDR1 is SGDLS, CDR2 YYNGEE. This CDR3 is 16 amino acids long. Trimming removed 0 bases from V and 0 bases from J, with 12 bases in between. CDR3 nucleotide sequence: TGTGCCAGCAGCGTAGGGACGGGGGGCATGAACACTGAAGCTTTCTTT. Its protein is CASSVGTGGMNTEAFF.